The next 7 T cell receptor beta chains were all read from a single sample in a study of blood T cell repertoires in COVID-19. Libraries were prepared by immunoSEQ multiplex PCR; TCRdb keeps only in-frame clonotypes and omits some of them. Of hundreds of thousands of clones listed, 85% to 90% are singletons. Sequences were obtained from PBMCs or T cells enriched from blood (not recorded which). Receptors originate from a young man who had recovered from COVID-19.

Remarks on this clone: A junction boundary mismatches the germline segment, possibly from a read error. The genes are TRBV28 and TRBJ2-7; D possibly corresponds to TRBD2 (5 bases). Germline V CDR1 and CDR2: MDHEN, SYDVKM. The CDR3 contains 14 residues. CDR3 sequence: CATSNGVGLNEQYF. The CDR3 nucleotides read TGTGCCACCAGTAACGGGGTCGGACTCAACGAGCAGTACTTC.

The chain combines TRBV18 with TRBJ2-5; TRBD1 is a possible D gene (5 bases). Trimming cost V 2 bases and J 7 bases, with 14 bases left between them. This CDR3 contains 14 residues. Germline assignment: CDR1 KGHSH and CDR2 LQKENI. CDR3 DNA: TGTGCCAGCTCACCAGGCCTCCAGGGTGGGACCCAGTACTTC. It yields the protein CASSPGLQGGTQYF.

As DNA, the CDR3 is TGTGCCAGCAGCCAGTCTAGTACAAGCACAGATACGCAGTATTTT. This gives the protein CASSQSSTSTDTQYF. The chain is built from TRBV5-6 and TRBJ2-3, with D unclear. The CDR3 has 15 amino acids. The V gene lost 4 bases and the J gene lost 0 bases, with 12 bases spanning the gap. Germline assignment: CDR1 SGHDT and CDR2 YYEEEE.

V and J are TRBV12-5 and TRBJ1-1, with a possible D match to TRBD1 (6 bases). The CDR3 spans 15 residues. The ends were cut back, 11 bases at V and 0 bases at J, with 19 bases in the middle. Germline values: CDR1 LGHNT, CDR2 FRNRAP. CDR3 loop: CARDEQGPLNTEAFF. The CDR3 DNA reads TGTGCTCGAGACGAGCAGGGGCCCCTGAACACTGAAGCTTTCTTT.

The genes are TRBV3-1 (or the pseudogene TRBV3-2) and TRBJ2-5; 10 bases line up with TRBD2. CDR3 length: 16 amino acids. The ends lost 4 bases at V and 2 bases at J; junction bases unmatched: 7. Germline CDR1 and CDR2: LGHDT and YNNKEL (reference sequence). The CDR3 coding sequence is TGTGCCAGCAGCCTAGGACTAGCGGCACTACAAGAGACCCAGTACTTC. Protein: CASSLGLAALQETQYF.

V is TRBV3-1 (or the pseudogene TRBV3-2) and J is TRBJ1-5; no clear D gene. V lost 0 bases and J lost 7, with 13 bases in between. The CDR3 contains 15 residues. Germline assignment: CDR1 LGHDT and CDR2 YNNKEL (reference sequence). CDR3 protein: CASSQDAGLRQPQHF. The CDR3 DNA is TGTGCCAGCAGCCAAGATGCTGGTCTTCGGCAGCCCCAGCATTTT.

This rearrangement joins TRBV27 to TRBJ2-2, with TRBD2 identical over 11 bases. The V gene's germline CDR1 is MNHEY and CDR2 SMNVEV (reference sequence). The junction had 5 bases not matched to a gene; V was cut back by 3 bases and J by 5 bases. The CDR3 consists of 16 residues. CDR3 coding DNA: TGTGCCAGCAGTTTTACTAGCGGGAGCTATACCGGGGAGCTGTTTTTT. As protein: CASSFTSGSYTGELFF.